This T cell receptor (beta chain) originates from a study of immune cell composition in non-small cell lung cancer. Study-wide points: Lung squamous cell carcinoma tumours had significantly higher top 10 clone scores and productive clonality than lung adenocarcinoma. Dominant in vivo tumour-associated clones were not shown to share tumour-reactive sequences. Clones >0.5% enriched in tumour were rarer in adenocarcinoma (roughly 35%) than squamous (roughly 75%).

V lost 3 bases to trimming and J lost 1 base, with 21 bases between them. This CDR3 is 18 amino acids long. Germline CDR1 and CDR2: SGHAT and FQNNGV. Frozen unsorted single-cell suspensions supplied the genomic DNA. Profiling relied on immunoSEQ multiplex PCR, and the TCRdb table lists in-frame clones only, not all of them. The table records 4,000 or so clones, about 70% of them present only once. This clone was recorded once. No antigen is known for it. The receptor was isolated from a human donor with non-small cell lung cancer. The specimen sequenced was lung tumor tissue. The V call is TRBV11-2, the J call TRBJ2-5, with D perhaps matching TRBD1 (6 bases). CDR3 nucleotide sequence: TGTGCCAGCAGCTTCCCACAGACAGGTTCGCGCTCCCAAGAGACCCAGTACTTC. It yields the protein CASSFPQTGSRSQETQYF.